The 7 T cell receptor beta chains in this list originate from one sample, sequenced in a study of blood T cell repertoires in COVID-19. This table comes from immunoSEQ multiplex PCR, and its TCRdb copy is limited to in-frame clones, with some not included. The profile shows some 160,000 clones, 79% of them singletons. Sequenced input: PBMCs or T cells enriched from blood (not recorded which). The receptors come from a woman in her sixties or seventies in a cohort exposed to, infected with or recovered from COVID-19 (not recorded which).

The chain has TRBV5-8 and TRBJ1-4, with D perhaps TRBD1 (5 bases). This CDR3 is built from 15 residues. CDR1 and CDR2 from the germline V gene are SGHTS and YDEGEE. The ends were cut back, 0 bases at V and 0 bases at J, with 6 bases in the middle. The CDR3 spells CASSLGQPTNEKLFF. The CDR3 region has the DNA TGTGCCAGCAGCTTGGGACAGCCAACTAATGAAAAACTGTTTTTT.

This clone showed up many times. The V and J genes are TRBV7-9 and TRBJ2-1; possibly TRBD1 for D (6 bases). CDR1 is SEHNR and CDR2 is FQNEAQ in the germline V gene (reference sequence). CDR3 size: 14 residues. With 6 bases removed from V and 7 bases from J, the gap between germline ends came to 16 bases. The CDR3, as DNA: TGTGCCAGCAGTGTCGGACACAGGGTTAATGAGCAGTTCTTC. This gives the protein CASSVGHRVNEQFF.

The CDR3 reads CASSFGRGTGTEAFF. The CDR3 DNA follows: TGCGCCAGCAGCTTTGGAAGGGGCACGGGCACTGAAGCTTTCTTT. The chain is built from TRBV5-1 and TRBJ1-1, with D possibly TRBD1 on 5 matching bases. V dropped 2 bases and J dropped 4 bases, with 15 bases sitting between them. Germline values: CDR1 SGHRS, CDR2 YFSETQ. CDR3 length: 15 residues.

The J gene is TRBJ1-5, the V gene TRBV19; 9 positions match TRBD1. Looked up from germline, CDR1 is LNHDA and CDR2 is SQIVND (reference sequence). V was pared by 7 bases and J by 3 bases, with 13 bases of the junction left unmatched. The CDR3 length is 17 residues. In DNA form, the CDR3 reads TGTGCCAGTAACCCGGGACAGGGTCGTTTAAACAATCAGCCCCAGCATTTT. Protein sequence: CASNPGQGRLNNQPQHF.

The rearrangement links TRBV21-1 to TRBJ1-4; TRBD1, as called in the table, went unchecked against the DNA. TRBV21-1 is a pseudogene locus. The CDR3 length is 18 residues. The DNA for the CDR3 is TGTGCCAGCAGCAAAGGAGGGAACAGGGCGCCGACTAATGAAAAACTGTTTTTT. Amino acids: CASSKGGNRAPTNEKLFF.

The rearrangement joins TRBV18 to TRBJ1-5; D is unresolved. The length of the CDR3 is 16 residues. V was clipped by 2 bases and J by 0 bases, with 11 bases between them. In germline, CDR1 is KGHSH, CDR2 LQKENI. Here the CDR3 DNA reads TGTGCCAGCTCACCAAGGAGCGGGAGTAGCAATCAGCCCCAGCATTTT. Its protein product is CASSPRSGSSNQPQHF.

V usage is TRBV7-9 and J usage is TRBJ2-2; TRBD1 aligns across 9 bases. The J segment lost 7 bases and the V segment lost 11 bases, leaving 17 bases of the junction unmatched. CDR1 is SEHNR, CDR2 FQNEAQ, per germline (reference sequence). This CDR3 is 16 amino acids long. DNA for the CDR3: TGTGCCCCCCTATACCCGGGACAGGGACCCGGCGGGGAGCTGTTTTTT. Encoded protein: CAPLYPGQGPGGELFF.